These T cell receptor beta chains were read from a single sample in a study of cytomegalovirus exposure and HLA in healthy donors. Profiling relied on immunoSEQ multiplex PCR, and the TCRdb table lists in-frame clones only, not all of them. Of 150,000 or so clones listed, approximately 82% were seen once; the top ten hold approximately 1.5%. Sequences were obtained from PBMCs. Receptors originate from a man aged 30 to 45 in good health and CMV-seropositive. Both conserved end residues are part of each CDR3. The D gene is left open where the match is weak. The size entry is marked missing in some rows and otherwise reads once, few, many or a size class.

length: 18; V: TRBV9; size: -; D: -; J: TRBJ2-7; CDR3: CASSVSTGGLAGNYEQYF; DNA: TGTGCCAGCAGCGTGTCGACAGGGGGCCTAGCGGGAAACTACGAGCAGTACTTC
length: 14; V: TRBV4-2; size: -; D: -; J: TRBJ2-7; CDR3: CASSQDRLNYEQYF; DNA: TGTGCCAGCAGCCAAGATAGACTGAACTACGAGCAGTACTTC
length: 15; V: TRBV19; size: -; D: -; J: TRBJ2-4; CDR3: CASSKPGQPRDIQYF; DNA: TGTGCCAGTAGTAAACCGGGACAACCCCGGGACATTCAGTACTTC
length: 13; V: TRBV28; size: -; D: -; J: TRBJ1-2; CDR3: CASSLGADYGYTF; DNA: TGTGCCAGCAGTTTAGGGGCCGACTATGGCTACACCTTC
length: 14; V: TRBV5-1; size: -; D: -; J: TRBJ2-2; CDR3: CASSSTVNTGELFF; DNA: TGCGCCAGCAGCTCGACAGTGAACACCGGGGAGCTGTTTTTT
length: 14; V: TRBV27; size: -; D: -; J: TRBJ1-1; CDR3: CASSLFAGSTEAFF; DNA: TGTGCCAGCAGTTTATTTGCGGGGAGCACTGAAGCTTTCTTT
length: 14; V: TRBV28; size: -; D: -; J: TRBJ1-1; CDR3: CASKEGAENTEAFF; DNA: TGTGCCAGCAAGGAGGGCGCGGAGAACACTGAAGCTTTCTTT
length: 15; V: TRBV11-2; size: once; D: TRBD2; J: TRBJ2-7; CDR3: CASSPLAGSSYEQYF; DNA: TGTGCCAGCAGCCCCCTAGCGGGTAGCTCCTACGAGCAGTACTTC
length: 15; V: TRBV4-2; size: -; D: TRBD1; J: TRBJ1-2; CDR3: CASSRGQGGGGGYTF; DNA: TGTGCCAGCAGCCGAGGACAGGGAGGAGGAGGCGGCTACACCTTC
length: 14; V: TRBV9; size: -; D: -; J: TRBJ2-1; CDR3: CASSSRRQADEQFF; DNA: TGTGCCAGCAGCTCCCGTCGACAGGCCGATGAGCAGTTCTTC
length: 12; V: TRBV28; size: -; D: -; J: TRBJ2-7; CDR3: CASSFESYEQYF; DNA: TGTGCCAGCAGTTTTGAGTCTTACGAGCAGTACTTC
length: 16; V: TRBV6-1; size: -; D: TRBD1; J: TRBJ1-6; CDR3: CASSDGFGTGVPPLHF; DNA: TGTGCCAGCAGTGACGGATTTGGGACAGGGGTCCCACCCCTCCACTTT
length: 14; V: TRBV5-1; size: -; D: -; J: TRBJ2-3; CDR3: CASTRGGSTDTQYF; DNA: TGCGCCAGTACCAGGGGTGGGAGCACAGATACGCAGTATTTT
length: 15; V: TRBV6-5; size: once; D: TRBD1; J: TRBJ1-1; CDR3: CASSADRGLVTEAFF; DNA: TGTGCCAGCAGTGCGGACAGGGGGCTTGTCACTGAAGCTTTCTTT